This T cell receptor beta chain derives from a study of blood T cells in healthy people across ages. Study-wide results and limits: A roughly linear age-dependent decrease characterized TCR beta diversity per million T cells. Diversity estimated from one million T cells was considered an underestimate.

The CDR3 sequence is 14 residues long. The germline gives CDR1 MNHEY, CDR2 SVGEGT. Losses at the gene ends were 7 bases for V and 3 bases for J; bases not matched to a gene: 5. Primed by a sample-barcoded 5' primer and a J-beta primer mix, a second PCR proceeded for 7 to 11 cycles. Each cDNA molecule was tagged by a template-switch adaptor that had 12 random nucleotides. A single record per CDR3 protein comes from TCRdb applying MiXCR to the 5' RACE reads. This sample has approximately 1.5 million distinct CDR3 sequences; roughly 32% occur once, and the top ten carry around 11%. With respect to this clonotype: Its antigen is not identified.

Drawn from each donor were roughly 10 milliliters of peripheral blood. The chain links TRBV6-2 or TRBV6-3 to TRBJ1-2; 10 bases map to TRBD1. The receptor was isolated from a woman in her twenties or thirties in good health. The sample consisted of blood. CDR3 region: CASTRQGAYYGYTF. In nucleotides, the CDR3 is TGTGCCAGCACCAGACAGGGGGCTTACTATGGCTACACCTTC.